The table lists the clone carrying this T cell receptor (beta chain) with a few counts. The sample is drawn from a study of T cells in Graves' hyperthyroidism and ophthalmopathy. Germline V gene lookup returns CDR1 MGHRA and CDR2 YSYEKL. Between the trimmed V and J ends, which lost 0 bases and 5 bases, there was a span of 8 bases. The CDR3 is made up of 14 amino acids. RNA transcripts provided the source from which TCR beta CDR3 regions were amplified. The TCR CDR3 first-round RT-PCR relied on the HTBI primer set. A single record per CDR3 protein comes from TCRdb applying MiXCR to the multiplex PCR reads. Of about 590,000 distinct CDR3 sequences listed, 15% to 19% were seen once; the top ten hold about 7%. Recently diagnosed hyperthyroidism of less than 2 months' duration affected patients aged 18 to 65. Lactation, pregnancy, other autoimmune disease or uncontrolled infection excluded patients. Used for diagnoses were clinical symptoms, serum thyroxine and TRAb, thyroid ultrasound and orbital computed tomography.

The sequence came from a woman in her twenties or thirties with Graves' hyperthyroidism. Sequenced: blood. The chain employs TRBV4-1 and TRBJ1-5; a weak D match, TRBD1 (6 bases). The CDR3 is CASSQEGAYQPQHF. The CDR3 nucleotides are TGCGCCAGCAGCCAAGAGGGGGCCTATCAGCCCCAGCATTTT.